A single T cell receptor beta chain is shown here with its context. This clonotype has at least ten counts. Its antigen is not yet known. Base qualities are not recorded, but no much larger clone differs from it by a single base. CDR1 and CDR2 (MGHRA, YSYEKL) derive from the germline V gene. A distance of 14 bases separates the germline ends of V and J, which lose 4 bases and 5 bases respectively. The CDR3 contains 14 residues, cysteine and phenylalanine counted. Here the CDR3 DNA is all that survives: 42 bases in frame from base 1. The data belong to a study of human T cells and chemical hapten exposure (TCRdb year 2021). The study in broad terms: For sensitization, 2% DPC in acetone was applied to a 2 cm by 2 cm area of upper inner arm skin. Patients additionally received weekly therapeutic DPC doses to the scalp throughout the approximately 22-week study period. Patch testing on the upper back used Finn chambers containing 0.01% DPC, with scoring done after 6 days according to International Contact Dermatitis Research Group standards. Alopecia areata with under or over 50% scalp involvement, alopecia totalis and alopecia universalis were represented in the patient cohort, which was mostly female. Libraries were combined into a pool for sequencing, and differences in TCR yield between samples came mainly from small differences in library volumes within the pool. In alopecia patients, the study followed how the peripheral blood TCR repertoire changed in vivo over primary and secondary sensitization to diphenylcyclopropenone (DPC), a hapten. Blood samples were taken from patients before sensitization (week 0) and then at 2, 6 and about 24 weeks after DPC sensitization. Roughly 30 alopecia patients provided blood for TCR sequencing at one to four time points (pre-sensitization, 2, 6 and 24 weeks).

The time point label here, explained by the study, means: patch test 2, 6 weeks after DPC sensitization. The treatment or condition label, read with the paper, signifies: therapeutic diphenylcyclopropenone sensitization with weekly scalp DPC. At every patch-test visit, the blood draw took place before the patch test was put on. Patients were considered eligible if aged 18 to 70, diagnosed with alopecia and deemed suitable for DPC therapy, and patients were excluded if pregnant. Unfractionated whole blood was collected in Tempus Blood RNA tubes, and total RNA was extracted from that blood. The full study reports these points: Expanded TCRs formed significantly more large CDR3 similarity clusters than pre-sensitization or healthy control sets, consistent with antigen-driven responses. Alopecia, a presumed autoimmune disease, was present in all patients, so the immune response of the patients might differ from that of healthy individuals. After repeated subsampling, the strength of the expansion versus patch-test correlation and the threshold at which it became significant changed. The number of TCRs above 1 in 1000 frequency did not change with DPC sensitization; there was no evidence of global repertoire structure alterations. Patch test score correlated positively with the number of PT1 expanded TCRs, reaching significance at thresholds 8, 16 and 32 but not at 4.

Preparation of the library involved RACE. TCRdb lists the instrument as NextSeq 500. During library preparation, unique molecular identifiers were attached to individual cDNA molecules so that TCRs could be counted in a quantitative, reproducible way. From each blood RNA sample, both TCR alpha and TCR beta chains were sequenced. As for the authors' bioinformatics: The median number of TCRs per sample was 95,638, ranging from 23,224 to 690,600. V, J and CDR3 annotation of the TCR reads was performed with the Decombinator software suite. Every sample was subsampled to the same number of TCRs (28,000) for the PS versus PT1 abundance plots. Expanded TCRs were defined as absent before sensitization and observed at least eight times at the 2-week time point. Using fastp trimming at Q25 and MiXCR clonotype assembly, TCRdb reanalyzed the public sequencing data and kept in-frame beta chains. For every CDR3 protein sequence, its rows merge into one entry that carries the most common genes and DNA. The V and J calls reflect TCRdb's pipeline rather than the authors' work. Within this sample are over 100,000 distinct CDR3 sequences, with 9.2% of them counted one time only. The ten largest make up about 3% of the sample.

The sample was whole blood, taken in connection with sensitization to the hapten diphenylcyclopropenone (DPC). The sequence came from a middle-aged woman with alopecia areata. Some clones in this sample may be carry-over from other donors' samples. The chain couples TRBV4-1 to TRBJ2-5, with the D call perhaps TRBD1 or TRBD2, each one matching 7 bases. The CDR3 protein sequence reads: CASSPRQGGETQYF. The DNA is as follows: TGCGCCAGCAGCCCCCGACAGGGAGGGGAGACCCAGTACTTC.